The 11 T cell receptor beta chains presented below share a single source sample, sequenced in a study of prognosis after radiotherapy for stage I lung cancer. Starting from genomic DNA, TCR beta CDR3 was amplified through two-round multiplex PCR. Primers targeting each individual TRBV and TRBJ gene were applied in first-round PCR. TCRdb processed the multiplex PCR reads anew with MiXCR; each CDR3 protein has one entry. The table has around 30,000 distinct CDR3 sequences, about a third seen once. The material was PBMCs, obtained before or after stereotactic body radiation therapy (not recorded which). The source is a donor over 45 with non-small cell lung cancer.

This clonotype was recorded many times. The rearrangement uses TRBV19 and TRBJ1-2; 12 bases align to TRBD1. CDR3 length equals 15 residues. Germline V lookup: CDR1 LNHDA, CDR2 SQIVND (reference sequence). The ends lost 4 bases at V and 6 bases at J; junction bases unmatched: 6. The CDR3 coding sequence is TGTGCCAGTAGTAAGGGACAGGGGGCATCGGATGGCTACACCTTC. This codes for CASSKGQGASDGYTF.

This clonotype was found many times. J is TRBJ1-4 and V is TRBV7-9; 7 nucleotides match TRBD1. Trimming took 4 bases from V and 3 from J; bases not matched to a gene: 5. The CDR3 spans 15 residues. CDR1 is SEHNR, CDR2 FQNEAQ, per germline (reference sequence). The CDR3 here is CASSSGTVANEKLFF. CDR3 in DNA: TGTGCCAGCAGCTCCGGGACAGTAGCTAATGAAAAACTGTTTTTT.

Note on this clonotype: This sequence may be a read error, since a much larger clone differs from it by one base. V usage is TRBV19 and J usage is TRBJ2-7; D remains ambiguous. CDR1 is LNHDA, CDR2 SQIVND, per germline (reference sequence). V was trimmed by 3 bases and J by 3 bases, leaving 15 bases between them. The CDR3 loop spans 15 amino acids. The CDR3 here is CASSIHPGSNYEQYF. The CDR3 nucleotides read TGTGCCAGTAGTATCCACCCCGGTTCTAACTACGAGCAGTACTTC.

The table lists this clonotype with many counts. The chain recombines TRBV6-1 with TRBJ2-2; D remains ambiguous. The CDR3 has 12 amino acids. Looked up from germline, CDR1 is MNHNS and CDR2 is SASEGT. The V end lost 7 bases, the J end lost 4 bases, and 7 bases lay between the germline ends. In nucleotides, the CDR3 is TGTGCCAGCACAGGCCTCACCGGGGAGCTGTTTTTT. Translation: CASTGLTGELFF.

The chain recombines TRBV19 with TRBJ2-1, with TRBD2 matching 14 bases. The CDR3 has 12 residues. From germline, CDR1 is LNHDA and CDR2 SQIVND (reference sequence). The chain's CDR3 is CDTSRLAGGKFF. For the CDR3, the DNA is TGTGACACCTCCCGACTAGCGGGAGGGAAGTTCTTC.

This clonotype was counted ten times or more. In DNA form, the CDR3 reads TGTGCCAGTAGTATAGGTGAAGGGGGTTACCAAGAGACCCAGTACTTC. It specifies CASSIGEGGYQETQYF. This chain links TRBV19 with TRBJ2-5; a weak D match, TRBD1 (6 bases). V lost 1 base and J lost 0, with 12 bases in between. This CDR3 is built from 16 residues. Germline V CDR1 and CDR2: LNHDA, SQIVND (reference sequence).

This clonotype came up many times. CDR3 nucleotide sequence: TGTGCCAGCAGCGAAGTCGACTCCGGGCGGGGCGGGGAGCTGTTTTTT. It translates to CASSEVDSGRGGELFF. The chain couples TRBV7-2 to TRBJ2-2; D might be TRBD2 (6 bases). The ends were cut back, 5 bases at V and 7 bases at J, with 20 bases in the middle. The CDR3 runs 16 residues. CDR1 and CDR2 from the germline V gene are SGHTA and FQGNSA.

The V call is TRBV25-1, the J call TRBJ1-1; D gene unclear. This CDR3 spans 14 amino acids. The germline V gene encodes CDR1 MGHDK and CDR2 SYGVNS. V was clipped by 7 bases and J by 2 bases, with 14 bases between them. CDR3 coding DNA: TGTGCCAGCATTAATAGCGACGGAAACACTGAAGCTTTCTTT. Translated, it gives CASINSDGNTEAFF.

This clonotype came up many times. The rearrangement joins TRBV10-3 to TRBJ2-7; 8 bases agree with TRBD2. Germline lookup yields CDR1 ENHRY and CDR2 SYGVKD. Unmatched junction bases numbered 4, after V lost 6 bases and J lost 3 bases. The CDR3 sequence is 13 residues long. As DNA, the CDR3 is TGTGCCATCAGGCGGGGGGAGAACTACGAGCAGTACTTC. It translates to CAIRRGENYEQYF.

The chain has TRBV20-1 and TRBJ2-1; D is unresolved. The V end lost 0 bases, the J end lost 6 bases, and 15 bases lay between the germline ends. Germline lookup yields CDR1 DFQATT and CDR2 SNEGSKA (reference sequence). The CDR3 spans 15 residues. CDR3 amino acids: CSARDFCASSNEQFF. DNA of the CDR3: TGCAGTGCTAGAGATTTCTGCGCGAGCAGCAATGAGCAGTTCTTC.

This clonotype was detected many times. The CDR3 is CSARSLGGTGSSYEQYF. For the CDR3, the DNA is TGCAGTGCTAGATCCCTGGGAGGGACGGGGAGCTCCTACGAGCAGTACTTC. V is TRBV20-1 and J is TRBJ2-7; the match to TRBD2 covers 7 bases. CDR1 and CDR2 (germline): DFQATT, SNEGSKA (reference sequence). The trim removed 2 bases at V and 0 bases at J, leaving 13 bases unmatched. The CDR3 consists of 17 residues.